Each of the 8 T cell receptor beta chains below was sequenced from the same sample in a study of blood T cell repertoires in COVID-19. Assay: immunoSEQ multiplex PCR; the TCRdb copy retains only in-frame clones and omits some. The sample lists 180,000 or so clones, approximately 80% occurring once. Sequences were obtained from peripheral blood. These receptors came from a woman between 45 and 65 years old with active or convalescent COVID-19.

The CDR3 region has the DNA TGCGCCAGCAGCTCCGCCGGGGACACTGAAGCTTTCTTT. Translated: CASSSAGDTEAFF. V gene TRBV5-1 combines with J gene TRBJ1-1; D is unclear. Germline lookup yields CDR1 SGHRS and CDR2 YFSETQ. Deletions cut 3 bases from V and 3 bases from J, with 9 bases between. CDR3 size: 13 residues.

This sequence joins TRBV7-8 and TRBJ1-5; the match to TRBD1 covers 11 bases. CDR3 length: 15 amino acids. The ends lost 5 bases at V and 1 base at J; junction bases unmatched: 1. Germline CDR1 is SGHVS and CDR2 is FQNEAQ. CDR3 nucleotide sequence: TGTGCCAGCAGCCGGGACAGGGGGAGCAATCAGCCCCAGCATTTT. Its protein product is CASSRDRGSNQPQHF.

The CDR3 nucleotides are TGTGCCAGCAGTTACCAGACAGGGCCGGAGTACTTC. Translation: CASSYQTGPEYF. The chain is built from TRBV6-2 or TRBV6-3 and TRBJ2-7, with 7 bases that match TRBD1. The V and J ends lost 2 bases and 11 bases, in that order; junction bases with no gene match: 6. There are 12 residues in the CDR3. In germline, CDR1 is MNHEY, CDR2 SVGEGT.

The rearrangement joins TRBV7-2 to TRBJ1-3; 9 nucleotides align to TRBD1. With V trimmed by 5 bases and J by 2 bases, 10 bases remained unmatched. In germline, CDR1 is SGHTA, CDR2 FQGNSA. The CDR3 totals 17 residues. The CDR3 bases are TGTGCCAGCAGCGGGGGACAGGGTCCCGACACTGGAAACACCATATATTTT. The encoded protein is CASSGGQGPDTGNTIYF.

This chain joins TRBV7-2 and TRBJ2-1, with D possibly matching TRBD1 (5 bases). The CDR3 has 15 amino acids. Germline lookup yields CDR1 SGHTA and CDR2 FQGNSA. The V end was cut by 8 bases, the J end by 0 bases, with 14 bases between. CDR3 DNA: TGTGCCAGCGTCCTCTTAGGGGCCTCCTACAATGAGCAGTTCTTC. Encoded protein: CASVLLGASYNEQFF.

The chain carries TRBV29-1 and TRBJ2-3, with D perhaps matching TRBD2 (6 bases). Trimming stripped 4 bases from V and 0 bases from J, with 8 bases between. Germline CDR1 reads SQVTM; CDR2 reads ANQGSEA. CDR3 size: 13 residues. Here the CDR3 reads CSVGRDSTDTQYF. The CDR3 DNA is TGCAGCGTTGGGCGGGACAGCACAGATACGCAGTATTTT.

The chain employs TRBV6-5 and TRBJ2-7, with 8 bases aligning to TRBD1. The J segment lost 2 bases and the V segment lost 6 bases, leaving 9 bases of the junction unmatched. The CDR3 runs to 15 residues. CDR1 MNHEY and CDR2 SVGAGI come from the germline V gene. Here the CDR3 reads CASSRRPGQAYEQYF. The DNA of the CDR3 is TGTGCCAGCAGCCGACGTCCGGGACAGGCCTACGAGCAGTACTTC.

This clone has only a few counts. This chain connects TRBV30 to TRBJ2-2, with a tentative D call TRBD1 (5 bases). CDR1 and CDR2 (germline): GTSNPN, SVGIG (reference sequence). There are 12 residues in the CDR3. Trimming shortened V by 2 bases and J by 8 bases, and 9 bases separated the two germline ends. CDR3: CAWSSGPGELFF. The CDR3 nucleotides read TGTGCCTGGAGTTCAGGGCCAGGGGAGCTGTTTTTT. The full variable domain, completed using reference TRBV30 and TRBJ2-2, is SQTIHQWPATLVQPVGSPLSLECTVEGTSNPNLYWYRQAAGRGLQLLFYSVGIGQISSEVPQNLSASRPQDRQFILSSKKLLLSDSGFYLCAWSSGPGELFFGEGSRLTVL.